A selection of T cell receptor beta chains follows, all from one sample in a study of shared clonotypes between healthy human individuals. Only in-frame clones appear in the TCRdb table, and some are missing; sequencing was by immunoSEQ multiplex PCR. The sample consists of 2,100,000 or so clones, about 94% of them appearing once. The specimen was naive CD4+ T cells sorted from blood. These receptors all stem from a man aged 18 to 35 in good health. The CDR3 runs from the conserved cysteine through the conserved F or W. Each record gives: D gene, clone size, J gene, V gene, CDR3 protein, CDR3 DNA. The D gene is left open where the match is weak. The size entry is marked missing in some rows and otherwise reads once, few, many or a size class.

TRBD1 | NA | TRBJ1-4 | TRBV7-9 | CASSALTGASNEKLFF | TGTGCCAGCAGCGCGTTGACAGGGGCTAGTAATGAAAAACTGTTTTTT
TRBD1 | NA | TRBJ1-5 | TRBV19 | CASSMKAGGQPQHF | TGTGCCAGTAGTATGAAGGCAGGGGGACAGCCCCAGCATTTT
NA | NA | TRBJ1-1 | TRBV11-2 | CASSLVGRGTEAFF | TGTGCCAGCAGCTTAGTAGGCAGGGGCACTGAAGCTTTCTTT
TRBD1 | once | TRBJ2-1 | TRBV14 | CASSRLRGDSSYNEQFF | TGTGCCAGCAGCCGGCTGCGTGGGGACAGCTCCTACAATGAGCAGTTCTTC
NA | NA | TRBJ2-1 | TRBV9 | CASSVLGEPYNEQFF | TGTGCCAGCAGCGTCCTCGGAGAACCCTACAATGAGCAGTTCTTC
TRBD2 | NA | TRBJ2-3 | TRBV30 | CAWSALAPDTQYF | TGTGCCTGGAGCGCACTAGCGCCAGATACGCAGTATTTT
NA | NA | TRBJ1-2 | TRBV30 | CAWKGDNYGYTF | TGTGCCTGGAAAGGGGACAACTATGGCTACACCTTC
NA | NA | TRBJ2-7 | TRBV5-1 | CASSLTERRPYEQYF | TGCGCCAGCAGCTTGACGGAGCGGAGACCCTACGAGCAGTACTTC
NA | NA | TRBJ2-7 | TRBV6-6 | CASWGRGEQYF | TGTGCCAGTTGGGGGCGGGGCGAGCAGTACTTC
TRBD1 | NA | TRBJ1-6 | TRBV2 | CASSSQGANNSPLHF | TGTGCCAGCAGTAGTCAGGGGGCAAATAATTCACCCCTCCACTTT
TRBD2 | NA | TRBJ2-5 | TRBV5-4 | CASSASGRETQYF | TGTGCCAGCAGCGCTAGCGGGCGGGAGACCCAGTACTTC
NA | NA | TRBJ2-1 | TRBV12-5 | CASGLGQGHKQFF | TGTGCTAGTGGTTTGGGCCAGGGCCATAAGCAGTTCTTC
TRBD1 | few | TRBJ1-5 | TRBV2 | CASSGQGSVQHF | TGTGCCAGCAGCGGACAGGGAAGTGTCCAGCATTTT
NA | NA | TRBJ2-5 | TRBV6-5 | CASRDGGLRETQYF | TGTGCCAGCAGGGACGGCGGGTTACGAGAGACCCAGTACTTC